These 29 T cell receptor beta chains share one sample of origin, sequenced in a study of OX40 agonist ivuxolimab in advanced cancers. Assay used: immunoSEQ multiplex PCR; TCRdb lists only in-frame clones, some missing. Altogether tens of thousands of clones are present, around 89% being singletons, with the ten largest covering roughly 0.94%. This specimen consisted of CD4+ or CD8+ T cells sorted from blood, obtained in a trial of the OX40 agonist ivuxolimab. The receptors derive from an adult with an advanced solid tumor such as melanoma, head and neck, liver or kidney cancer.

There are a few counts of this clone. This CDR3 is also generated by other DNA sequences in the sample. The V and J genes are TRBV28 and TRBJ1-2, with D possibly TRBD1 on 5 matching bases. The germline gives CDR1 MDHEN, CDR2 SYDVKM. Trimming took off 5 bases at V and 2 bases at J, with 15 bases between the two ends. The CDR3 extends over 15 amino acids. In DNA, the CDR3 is TGTGCCAGCAGTCTCGCTGGGACGGGGAACTATGGCTACACCTTC. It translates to CASSLAGTGNYGYTF.

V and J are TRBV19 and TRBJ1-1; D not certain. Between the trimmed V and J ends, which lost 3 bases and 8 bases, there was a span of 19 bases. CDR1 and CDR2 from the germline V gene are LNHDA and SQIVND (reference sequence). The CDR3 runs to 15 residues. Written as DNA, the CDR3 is TGTGCCAGTAGTATCGAGCAGGTTTTGATTAAGGAAGCTTTCTTT. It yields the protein CASSIEQVLIKEAFF.

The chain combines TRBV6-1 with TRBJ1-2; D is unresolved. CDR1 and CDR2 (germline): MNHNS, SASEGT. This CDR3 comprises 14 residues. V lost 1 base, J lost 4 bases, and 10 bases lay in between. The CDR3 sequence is CASSEGDQLYGYTF. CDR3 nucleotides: TGTGCCAGCAGTGAAGGTGACCAGCTCTATGGCTACACCTTC.

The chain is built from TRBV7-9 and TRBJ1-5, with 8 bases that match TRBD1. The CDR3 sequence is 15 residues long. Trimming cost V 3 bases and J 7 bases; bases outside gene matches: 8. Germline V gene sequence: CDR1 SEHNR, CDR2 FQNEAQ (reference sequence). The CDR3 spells CASSLGQAIGQPQHF. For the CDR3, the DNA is TGTGCCAGCAGCTTGGGACAGGCCATAGGACAGCCCCAGCATTTT.

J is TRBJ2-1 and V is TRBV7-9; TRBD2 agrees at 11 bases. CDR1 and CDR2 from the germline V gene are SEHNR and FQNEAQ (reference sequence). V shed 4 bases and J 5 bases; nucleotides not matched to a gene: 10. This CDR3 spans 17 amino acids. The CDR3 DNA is TGTGCCAGCAGCTCGGGACTAGCGGAGATACGAAACAATGAGCAGTTCTTC. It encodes CASSSGLAEIRNNEQFF.

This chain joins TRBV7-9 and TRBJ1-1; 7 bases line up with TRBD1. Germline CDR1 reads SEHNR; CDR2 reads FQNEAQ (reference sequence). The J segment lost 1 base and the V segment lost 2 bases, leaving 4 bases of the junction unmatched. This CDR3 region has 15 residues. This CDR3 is CASSLRQGPNTEAFF. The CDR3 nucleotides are TGTGCCAGCAGCTTAAGACAGGGCCCGAACACTGAAGCTTTCTTT.

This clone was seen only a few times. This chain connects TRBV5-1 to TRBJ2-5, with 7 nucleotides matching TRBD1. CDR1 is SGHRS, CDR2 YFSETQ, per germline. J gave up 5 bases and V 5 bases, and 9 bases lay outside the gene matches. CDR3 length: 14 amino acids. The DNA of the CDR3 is TGCGCCAGCAGACCCGCAGGGGGAAGTGAGACCCAGTACTTC. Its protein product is CASRPAGGSETQYF.

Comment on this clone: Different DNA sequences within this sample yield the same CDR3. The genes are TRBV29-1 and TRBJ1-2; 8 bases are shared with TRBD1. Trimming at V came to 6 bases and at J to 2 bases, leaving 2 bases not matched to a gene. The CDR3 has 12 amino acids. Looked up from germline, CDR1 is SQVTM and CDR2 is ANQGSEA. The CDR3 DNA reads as TGCAGCGTCCAGGGGGCCAACTATGGCTACACCTTC. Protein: CSVQGANYGYTF.

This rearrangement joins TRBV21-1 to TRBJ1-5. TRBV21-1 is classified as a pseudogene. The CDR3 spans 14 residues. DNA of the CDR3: TGTGCCAGCAGCAAAGGGGAAGGGAAACAGCCCCAGCATTTT. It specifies CASSKGEGKQPQHF.

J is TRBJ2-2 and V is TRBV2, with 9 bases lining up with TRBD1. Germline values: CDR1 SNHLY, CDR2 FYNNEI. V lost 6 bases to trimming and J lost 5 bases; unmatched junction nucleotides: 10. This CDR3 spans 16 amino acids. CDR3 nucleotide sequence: TGTGCCAGCAGCGAGGACAGGGGATATTGGACCGGGGAGCTGTTTTTT. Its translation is CASSEDRGYWTGELFF.

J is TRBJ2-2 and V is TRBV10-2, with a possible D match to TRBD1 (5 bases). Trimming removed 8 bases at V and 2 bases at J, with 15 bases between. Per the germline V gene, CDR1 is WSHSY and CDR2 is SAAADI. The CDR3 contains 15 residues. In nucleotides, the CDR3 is TGCGCCAGCCGTTTCGCAGGGATCAACACCGGGGAGCTGTTTTTT. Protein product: CASRFAGINTGELFF.

For the CDR3, the DNA is TGTGCCAGCAGCTCCATCGGGCGGCCGAACGAGCAGTACTTC. This translates into CASSSIGRPNEQYF. The chain is built from TRBV7-2 and TRBJ2-7; D gene unclear. CDR1 is SGHTA, CDR2 FQGNSA, per germline. The CDR3 sequence is 14 residues long. The V and J ends lost 4 bases and 5 bases respectively, with 15 bases between them.

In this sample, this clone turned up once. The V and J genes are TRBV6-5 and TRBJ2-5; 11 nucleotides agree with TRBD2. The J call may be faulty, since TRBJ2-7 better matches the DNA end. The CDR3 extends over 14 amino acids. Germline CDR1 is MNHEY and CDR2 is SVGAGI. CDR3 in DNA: TGTGCCAGCAGTTCAACTAGCGGGAGCTACGAGCAGTACTTC. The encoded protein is CASSSTSGSYEQYF.

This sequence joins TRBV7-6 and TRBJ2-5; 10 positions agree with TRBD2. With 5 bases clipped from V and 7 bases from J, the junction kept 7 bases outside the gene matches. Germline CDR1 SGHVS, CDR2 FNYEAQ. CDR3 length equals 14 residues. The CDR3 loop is CASSTQREGGTQYF. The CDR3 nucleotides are TGTGCCAGCAGCACTCAGCGGGAGGGGGGGACCCAGTACTTC.

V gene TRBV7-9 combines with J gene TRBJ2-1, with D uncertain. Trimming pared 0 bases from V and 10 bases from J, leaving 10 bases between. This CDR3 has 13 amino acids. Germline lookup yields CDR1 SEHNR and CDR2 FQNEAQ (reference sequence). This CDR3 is CASSLAAKTEQFF. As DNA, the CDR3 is TGTGCCAGCAGCTTAGCGGCCAAGACCGAGCAGTTCTTC.

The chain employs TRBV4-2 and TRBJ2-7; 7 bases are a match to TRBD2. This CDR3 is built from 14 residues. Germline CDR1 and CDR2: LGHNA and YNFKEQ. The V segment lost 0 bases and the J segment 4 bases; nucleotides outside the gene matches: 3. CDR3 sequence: CASSQDLGGYEQYF. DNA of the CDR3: TGTGCCAGCAGCCAAGATTTGGGGGGGTACGAGCAGTACTTC.

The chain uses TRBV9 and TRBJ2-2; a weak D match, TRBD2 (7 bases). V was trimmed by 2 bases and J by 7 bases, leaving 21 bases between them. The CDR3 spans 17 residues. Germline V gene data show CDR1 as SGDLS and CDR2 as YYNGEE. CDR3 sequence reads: CASSVDPAGGRGGELFF. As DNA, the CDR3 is TGTGCCAGCAGCGTCGACCCGGCCGGGGGGCGAGGCGGGGAGCTGTTTTTT. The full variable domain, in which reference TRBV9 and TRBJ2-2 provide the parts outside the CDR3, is DSGVTQTPKHLITATGQRVTLRCSPRSGDLSVYWYQQSLDQGLQFLIQYYNGEERAKGNILERFSAQQFPDLHSELNLSSLELGDSALYFCASSVDPAGGRGGELFFGEGSRLTVL.

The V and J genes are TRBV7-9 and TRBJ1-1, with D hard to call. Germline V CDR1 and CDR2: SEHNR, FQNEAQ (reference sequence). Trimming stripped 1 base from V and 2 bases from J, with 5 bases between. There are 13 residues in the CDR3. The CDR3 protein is CASSLGTNTEAFF. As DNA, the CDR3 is TGTGCCAGCAGCTTAGGCACAAACACTGAAGCTTTCTTT.

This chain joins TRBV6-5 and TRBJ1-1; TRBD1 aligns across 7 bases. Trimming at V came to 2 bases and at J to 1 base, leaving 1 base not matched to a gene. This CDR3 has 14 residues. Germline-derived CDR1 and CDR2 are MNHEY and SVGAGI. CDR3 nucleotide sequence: TGTGCCAGCAGTTACAGGGGGCCGAACACTGAAGCTTTCTTT. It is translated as CASSYRGPNTEAFF.

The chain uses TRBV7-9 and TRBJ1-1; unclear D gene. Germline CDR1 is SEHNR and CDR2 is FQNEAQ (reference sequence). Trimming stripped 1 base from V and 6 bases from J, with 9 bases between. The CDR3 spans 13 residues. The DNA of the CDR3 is TGTGCCAGCAGCTTAGAGGGCCTCGCTGAAGCTTTCTTT. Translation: CASSLEGLAEAFF.

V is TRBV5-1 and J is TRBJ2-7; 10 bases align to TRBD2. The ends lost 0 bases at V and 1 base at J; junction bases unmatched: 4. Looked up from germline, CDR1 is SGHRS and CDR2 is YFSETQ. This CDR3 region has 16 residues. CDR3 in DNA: TGCGCCAGCAGCTTGGAGAGGACTAGCGGATCCTACGAGCAGTACTTC. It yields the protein CASSLERTSGSYEQYF.

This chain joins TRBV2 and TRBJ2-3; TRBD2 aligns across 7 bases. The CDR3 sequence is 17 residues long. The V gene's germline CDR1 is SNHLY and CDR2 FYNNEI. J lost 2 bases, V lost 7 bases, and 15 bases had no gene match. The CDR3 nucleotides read TGTGCCAGCACTTACCTAGGGTGGGGGGGGAACACAGATACGCAGTATTTT. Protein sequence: CASTYLGWGGNTDTQYF.

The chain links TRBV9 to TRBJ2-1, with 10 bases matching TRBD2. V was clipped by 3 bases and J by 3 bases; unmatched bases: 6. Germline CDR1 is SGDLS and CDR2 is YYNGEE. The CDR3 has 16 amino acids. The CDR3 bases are TGTGCCAGCAGCGCAAGCGGGAGGGCCAGCTACAATGAGCAGTTCTTC. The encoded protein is CASSASGRASYNEQFF.

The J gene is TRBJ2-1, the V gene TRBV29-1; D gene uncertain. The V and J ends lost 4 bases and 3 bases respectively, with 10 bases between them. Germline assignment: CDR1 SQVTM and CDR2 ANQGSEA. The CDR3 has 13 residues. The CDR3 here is CSVVPGFYNEQFF. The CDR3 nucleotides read TGCAGCGTTGTACCAGGCTTCTACAATGAGCAGTTCTTC.

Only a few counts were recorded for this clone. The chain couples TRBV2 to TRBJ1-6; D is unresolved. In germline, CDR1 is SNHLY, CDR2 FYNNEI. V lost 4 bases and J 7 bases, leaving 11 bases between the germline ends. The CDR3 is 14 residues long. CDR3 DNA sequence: TGTGCCAGCAGTGGGTTGGCAGTCAATTCACCCCTCCACTTT. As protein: CASSGLAVNSPLHF.

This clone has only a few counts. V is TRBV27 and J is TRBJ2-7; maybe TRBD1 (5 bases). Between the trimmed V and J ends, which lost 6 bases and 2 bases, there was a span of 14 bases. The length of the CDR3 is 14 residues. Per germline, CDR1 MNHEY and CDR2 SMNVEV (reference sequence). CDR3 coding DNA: TGTGCCAGCAGCCGGAATGGGGCCCCCTACGAGCAGTACTTC. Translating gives CASSRNGAPYEQYF.

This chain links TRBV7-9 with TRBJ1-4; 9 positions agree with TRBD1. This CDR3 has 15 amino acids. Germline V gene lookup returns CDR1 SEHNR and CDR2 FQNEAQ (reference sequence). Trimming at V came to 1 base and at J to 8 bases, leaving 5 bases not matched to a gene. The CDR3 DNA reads TGTGCCAGCAGCTTAGGGGGGACAGGGTTCGAAAAACTGTTTTTT. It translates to CASSLGGTGFEKLFF.

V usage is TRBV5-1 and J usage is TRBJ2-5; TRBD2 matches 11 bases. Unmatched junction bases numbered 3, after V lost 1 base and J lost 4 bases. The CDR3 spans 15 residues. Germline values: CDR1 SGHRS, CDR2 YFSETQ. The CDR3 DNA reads TGCGCCAGCAGCTTGACTAGCGGGAGTGTAGAGACCCAGTACTTC. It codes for CASSLTSGSVETQYF.

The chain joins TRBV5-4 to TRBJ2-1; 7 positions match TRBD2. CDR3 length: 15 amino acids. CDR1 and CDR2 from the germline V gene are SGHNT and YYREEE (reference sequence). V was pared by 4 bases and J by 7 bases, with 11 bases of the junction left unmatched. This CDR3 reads CASSPPSGTINEQFF. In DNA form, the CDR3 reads TGTGCCAGCAGCCCGCCCTCCGGGACTATTAATGAGCAGTTCTTC.